The 27 T cell receptor beta chains reported below all come from one sample, sequenced in a study of blood T cell repertoires in COVID-19. Assay: immunoSEQ multiplex PCR; the TCRdb copy retains only in-frame clones and omits some. The sample lists fewer than 400,000 clones, around 90% occurring once. The sequencing sample was made of PBMCs or T cells enriched from blood (not recorded which). These receptors originate from a woman under 30 who had recovered from COVID-19.

The rearrangement links TRBV5-6 to TRBJ2-1; 9 bases agree with TRBD2. Germline V CDR1 and CDR2: SGHDT, YYEEEE. V lost 2 bases and J lost 3; bases outside the gene matches: 6. The CDR3 covers 16 residues. The CDR3 loop is CASSLISGRSYNEQFF. The CDR3, as DNA: TGTGCCAGCAGCTTAATTAGCGGGAGAAGCTACAATGAGCAGTTCTTC.

The chain has TRBV6-5 and TRBJ2-5, with D tentatively TRBD1 (5 bases). The germline V and J ends were trimmed by 6 bases and 1 base, with 12 bases remaining between them. The CDR3 contains 14 residues. From germline, CDR1 is MNHEY and CDR2 SVGAGI. This chain's CDR3 is CASSTGGTQETQYF. Written as DNA, the CDR3 is TGTGCCAGCAGCACAGGCGGAACCCAAGAGACCCAGTACTTC.

V usage is TRBV5-4 and J usage is TRBJ1-4; TRBD1 might be the D (5 bases). The germline V and J ends were trimmed by 0 bases and 0 bases, with 9 bases remaining between them. This CDR3 is built from 16 residues. Germline lookup yields CDR1 SGHNT and CDR2 YYREEE (reference sequence). The CDR3 loop is CASSLGGGTTNEKLFF. The DNA of the CDR3 is TGTGCCAGCAGCTTGGGGGGCGGAACAACTAATGAAAAACTGTTTTTT.

The genes are TRBV6-4 and TRBJ1-2; 11 nucleotides line up with TRBD1. The germline V gene encodes CDR1 MRHNA and CDR2 SNTAGT. Losses at the gene ends were 4 bases for V and 8 bases for J; bases not matched to a gene: 6. CDR3 length: 14 amino acids. CDR3 in DNA: TGTGCCAGCAGTGTTGGACAGGGGGCTTCCGGCTACACCTTC. This translates into CASSVGQGASGYTF.

This chain links TRBV6-2 or TRBV6-3 with TRBJ1-2; D unclear. V gave up 2 bases and J gave up 2 bases, with 15 bases separating them. Germline CDR1 is MNHEY and CDR2 is SVGEGT. This CDR3 region has 16 residues. In DNA, the CDR3 is TGTGCCAGCAGTTACCCCCCTGGACGGGAAAACTATGGCTACACCTTC. The encoded protein is CASSYPPGRENYGYTF.

The rearrangement uses TRBV7-7 and TRBJ1-3; 7 positions agree with TRBD1. CDR1 and CDR2 from the germline V gene are SSHAT and FNYEAQ (reference sequence). The CDR3 has 17 amino acids. V was clipped by 3 bases and J by 0 bases; unmatched bases: 8. The CDR3 protein is CASSFPRGIYSGNTIYF. The CDR3 region has the DNA TGTGCCAGCAGCTTCCCCAGGGGGATTTACTCTGGAAACACCATATATTTT.

This chain links TRBV11-3 with TRBJ2-7; D call uncertain. The V end was cut by 3 bases, the J end by 0 bases, with 21 bases between. Germline CDR1 is SGHNT and CDR2 is YENEEA. The CDR3 runs to 18 residues. CDR3 loop: CASSLVSGQAIGSYEQYF. The CDR3 region has the DNA TGTGCCAGCAGCTTGGTAAGTGGCCAGGCTATCGGCTCCTACGAGCAGTACTTC. The entire variable domain, with the rest obtained from reference TRBV11-3 and TRBJ2-7, is as follows: EAGVVQSPRYKIIEKKQPVAFWCNPISGHNTLYWYLQNLGQGPELLIRYENEEAVDDSQLPKDRFSAERLKGVDSTLKIQPAELGDSAVYLCASSLVSGQAIGSYEQYFGPGTRLTVT.

The chain is built from TRBV5-1 and TRBJ1-4; 10 bases match TRBD1. The CDR3 has 16 residues. From germline, CDR1 is SGHRS and CDR2 YFSETQ. V was pared by 2 bases and J by 6 bases, with 7 bases of the junction left unmatched. CDR3 loop: CASSLEATGGYEKLFF. CDR3 coding DNA: TGCGCCAGCAGCTTAGAAGCGACAGGGGGCTATGAAAAACTGTTTTTT. Looking up the rest from reference TRBV5-1 and TRBJ1-4 gives the full variable domain: KAGVTQTPRYLIKTRGQQVTLSCSPISGHRSVSWYQQTPGQGLQFLFEYFSETQRNKGNFPGRFSGRQFSNSRSEMNVSTLELGDSALYLCASSLEATGGYEKLFFGSGTQLSVL.

This sequence joins TRBV6-5 and TRBJ2-7; TRBD2 agrees at 8 bases. The CDR3 runs 14 residues. V was pared by 6 bases and J by 2 bases, with 6 bases of the junction left unmatched. The germline CDR1 and CDR2 sequences are MNHEY and SVGAGI. CDR3 in amino acids: CASSPRGGPYEQYF. CDR3 nucleotide sequence: TGTGCCAGCAGCCCCCGGGGGGGGCCCTACGAGCAGTACTTC.

The chain combines TRBV28 with TRBJ1-2, with unresolved D. The CDR3 totals 17 residues. V was pared by 3 bases and J by 4 bases, with 21 bases between. Germline assignment: CDR1 MDHEN and CDR2 SYDVKM. In DNA, the CDR3 is TGTGCCAGCAGTTTCCCCCTTACATCAGCGGTTGGCTATGGCTACACCTTC. Amino acid sequence: CASSFPLTSAVGYGYTF.

The CDR3 here is CASSLTGFPTNSPLHF. Here the CDR3 DNA reads TGCGCCAGCAGCCTTACAGGGTTTCCGACCAATTCACCCCTCCACTTT. This chain joins TRBV4-3 and TRBJ1-6, with D maybe TRBD1 (6 bases). Trimming removed 4 bases at V and 7 bases at J, with 17 bases between. The CDR3 length is 16 residues. CDR1 is LGHNA and CDR2 is YSLEER in the germline V gene.

The rearrangement joins TRBV7-2 to TRBJ2-1; 8 bases are shared with TRBD1. The junction had 5 bases not matched to a gene; V was cut back by 5 bases and J by 8 bases. This CDR3 is built from 13 residues. From germline, CDR1 is SGHTA and CDR2 FQGNSA. The CDR3: CASSGNRGDEQFF. The DNA for the CDR3 is TGTGCCAGCAGCGGAAACAGGGGGGATGAGCAGTTCTTC.

The rearrangement uses TRBV5-3 and TRBJ2-5; 8 positions match TRBD2. TRBV5-3 carries the ORF label, with uncertain function. The CDR3 loop spans 16 amino acids. The ends lost 0 bases at V and 2 bases at J; junction bases unmatched: 6. CDR3 sequence reads: CARSLAREGKQETQYF. The CDR3 nucleotides are TGTGCCAGAAGCTTGGCCCGGGAGGGGAAACAAGAGACCCAGTACTTC.

J is TRBJ2-1 and V is TRBV5-4; 9 nucleotides match TRBD2. The CDR3 runs 15 residues. V lost 4 bases, J lost 10 bases, and 12 bases stayed unmatched. CDR1 and CDR2 from the germline V gene are SGHNT and YYREEE (reference sequence). This chain's CDR3 is CASSTTSGQGREQFF. CDR3 in DNA: TGTGCCAGCAGCACTACTAGCGGGCAAGGTCGAGAGCAGTTCTTC.

This sequence joins TRBV7-3 and TRBJ1-1; D remains ambiguous. The germline V gene encodes CDR1 SGHTA and CDR2 FQGTGA. The V end was cut by 2 bases, the J end by 4 bases, with 8 bases between. The CDR3 runs 13 residues. CDR3 nucleotides: TGTGCCAGCAGCTTAGAGCCGGGCACTGAAGCTTTCTTT. The encoded protein is CASSLEPGTEAFF.

This chain joins TRBV3-1 (or the pseudogene TRBV3-2) and TRBJ1-1; D gene unclear. V gave up 2 bases and J gave up 8 bases, with 15 bases separating them. The germline V gene encodes CDR1 LGHDT and CDR2 YNNKEL (reference sequence). The CDR3 runs 14 residues. The CDR3 here is CASSQTHSLSEAFF. The CDR3, as DNA: TGTGCCAGCAGCCAAACACACAGCCTGAGCGAAGCTTTCTTT.

The chain joins TRBV5-1 to TRBJ2-1; 8 bases match TRBD1. CDR3 length: 17 residues. The germline CDR1 and CDR2 sequences are SGHRS and YFSETQ. V dropped 0 bases and J dropped 4; count of bases not matched to a gene: 9. The CDR3 nucleotides read TGCGCCAGCAGCTTGGGACAGACAGGGGTATGGTACAATGAGCAGTTCTTC. It is translated as CASSLGQTGVWYNEQFF.

V and J are TRBV28 and TRBJ1-5; TRBD1 matches 10 bases. Per the germline V gene, CDR1 is MDHEN and CDR2 is SYDVKM. This CDR3 comprises 16 residues. Losses at the gene ends were 3 bases for V and 5 bases for J; bases not matched to a gene: 7. The CDR3 sequence is CASSLSGTGDHQPQHF. DNA for the CDR3: TGTGCCAGCAGTTTGTCCGGGACAGGGGACCATCAGCCCCAGCATTTT.

The chain recombines TRBV18 with TRBJ2-7; 9 bases agree with TRBD1. This CDR3 has 13 residues. J lost 4 bases, V lost 6 bases, and 4 bases had no gene match. Germline CDR1 KGHSH, CDR2 LQKENI. The CDR3 spells CASSLGQGYEQYF. The CDR3 nucleotides read TGTGCCAGCTCCCTAGGACAGGGGTACGAGCAGTACTTC.

This chain connects TRBV5-1 to TRBJ1-2; a possible D gene is TRBD1 (5 bases). Germline-derived CDR1 and CDR2 are SGHRS and YFSETQ. V was clipped by 3 bases and J by 1 base, with 10 bases between them. This CDR3 contains 14 residues. CDR3: CASSSGLNNYGYTF. For the CDR3, the DNA is TGCGCCAGCAGCTCGGGACTGAATAACTATGGCTACACCTTC.

The chain is built from TRBV5-1 and TRBJ1-3, with D possibly matching TRBD1 (5 bases). This CDR3 contains 16 residues. Germline CDR1 reads SGHRS; CDR2 reads YFSETQ. Between the trimmed V and J ends, which lost 1 base and 2 bases, there was a span of 13 bases. CDR3 sequence reads: CASSLSGGVTGNTIYF. CDR3 bases: TGCGCCAGCAGCTTGTCCGGAGGGGTAACTGGAAACACCATATATTTT. The whole variable domain, filled in from reference TRBV5-1 and TRBJ1-3, reads KAGVTQTPRYLIKTRGQQVTLSCSPISGHRSVSWYQQTPGQGLQFLFEYFSETQRNKGNFPGRFSGRQFSNSRSEMNVSTLELGDSALYLCASSLSGGVTGNTIYFGEGSWLTVV.

The chain recombines TRBV19 with TRBJ2-5, with 9 bases lining up with TRBD2. Germline CDR1 reads LNHDA; CDR2 reads SQIVND (reference sequence). The junction had 12 bases not matched to a gene; V was cut back by 5 bases and J by 2 bases. This CDR3 is 17 amino acids long. CDR3 nucleotide sequence: TGTGCCAGTAGTCTCGGGGGTAGCGGGGGAGATCAAGAGACCCAGTACTTC. This sequence encodes CASSLGGSGGDQETQYF.

This rearrangement joins TRBV6-5 to TRBJ1-2; 7 nucleotides agree with TRBD1. The CDR3 length is 13 residues. Germline V lookup: CDR1 MNHEY, CDR2 SVGAGI. V lost 2 bases and J lost 8; bases outside the gene matches: 5. The CDR3 nucleotides are TGTGCCAGCAGTTACGAAGGGACAGCCGGCTACACCTTC. It codes for CASSYEGTAGYTF.

The chain couples TRBV6-2 or TRBV6-3 to TRBJ1-2, with 11 bases lining up with TRBD1. Germline-derived CDR1 and CDR2 are MNHEY and SVGEGT. Trimming at V came to 2 bases and at J to 8 bases, leaving 10 bases not matched to a gene. The CDR3 totals 16 residues. CDR3 loop: CASSYPRDRGSSGYTF. The DNA for the CDR3 is TGTGCCAGCAGTTACCCGAGGGACAGGGGGTCCTCCGGCTACACCTTC.

The rearrangement links TRBV7-8 to TRBJ2-1; the match to TRBD2 covers 10 bases. The CDR3 consists of 15 residues. V was clipped by 6 bases and J by 8 bases; unmatched bases: 10. Germline V gives CDR1 SGHVS, CDR2 FQNEAQ. CDR3 loop: CASRQREGKLDEQFF. CDR3 bases: TGTGCCAGCAGACAGCGGGAGGGCAAGTTGGATGAGCAGTTCTTC.

J is TRBJ2-5 and V is TRBV30; D uncertain. Germline V gives CDR1 GTSNPN, CDR2 SVGIG (reference sequence). The CDR3 is 13 residues long. V was clipped by 1 base and J by 2 bases, with 8 bases between them. In DNA form, the CDR3 reads TGTGCCTGGAGTGGCCGGGTACAAGAGACCCAGTACTTC. Amino acid sequence: CAWSGRVQETQYF. The full variable domain, with the rest looked up from reference TRBV30 and TRBJ2-5, is SQTIHQWPATLVQPVGSPLSLECTVEGTSNPNLYWYRQAAGRGLQLLFYSVGIGQISSEVPQNLSASRPQDRQFILSSKKLLLSDSGFYLCAWSGRVQETQYFGPGTRLLVL.

This sequence joins TRBV13 and TRBJ1-6; 7 nucleotides line up with TRBD1. Germline loops: CDR1 PRHDT, CDR2 FYEKMQ (reference sequence). V lost 5 bases and J lost 0; bases outside the gene matches: 10. The CDR3 runs 18 residues. CDR3 nucleotides: TGTGCCAGCAGCCGGAAACAGGGGAGCAACTCCTATAATTCACCCCTCCACTTT. It specifies CASSRKQGSNSYNSPLHF.